This paragraph covers one T cell receptor beta chain sequence. Its cognate antigen is unknown. The sample originates from a study of T cell repertoires in cytomegalovirus infection. Study-wide background: Recently identified HLA-C-restricted CMV epitopes were used, and well-studied HLA-B-restricted CMV epitopes were used as well. Public TCR beta signature analysis indicated the presence of both CMV infection and matching HLA type. Overall study findings and caveats: Carriage of CMV together with the relevant HLA was identifiable through cumulative public TCR beta family frequency.

TCRdb reprocessed the reads with MiXCR, giving one entry per CDR3 protein. The data contain some 940,000 distinct CDR3 sequences, 25% to 40% of them singletons. The receptor was isolated from a human donor in good health (CMV status not recorded). Some clones in this sample may be carry-over from other donors' samples. This specimen consisted of cultured CD8+ T cells from PBMCs, obtained from culture after CMV antigen stimulation.

The CDR3 here is CATSRKGSLQPQHF. The CDR3 DNA reads TGTGCCACCAGCAGAAAAGGGTCCCTACAGCCCCAGCATTTT. The V call is TRBV15, the J call TRBJ1-5; no reliable D call. The CDR3 length is 14 residues. Trimming shortened V by 2 bases and J by 7 bases, and 12 bases separated the two germline ends. Germline lookup yields CDR1 LNHNV and CDR2 YYDKDF (reference sequence).